Described below is a single T cell receptor beta chain sequence and its context. Germline CDR1 and CDR2: SGHRS and YFSETQ. The length of the CDR3 is 14 residues. Trimming pared 1 base from V and 6 bases from J, leaving 10 bases between. Original handling: For nucleated cells, counts were estimated from reference gene primer amplification. Assay used: immunoSEQ multiplex PCR; TCRdb lists only in-frame clones, some missing. V and J calls and clone size come straight from that table; D and trimming were deduced from the DNA. The sample includes some 62,000 clones, approximately 88% seen only once; the top ten take approximately 4.7%. The sample originates from a study of blood T cell repertoires in COVID-19. Background on the study: Sources were T cells, B-cell-depleted T cells, or PBMCs; the material itself was cDNA or gDNA.

The source of this sequence is a human donor in a cohort sampled during active COVID-19. The chain recombines TRBV5-1 with TRBJ1-4, with D tentatively TRBD1 (5 bases). The material sequenced was peripheral blood. CDR3 sequence reads: CASSLSGLHEKLFF. In nucleotides, the CDR3 is TGCGCCAGCAGCTTGTCAGGGTTGCATGAAAAACTGTTTTTT.